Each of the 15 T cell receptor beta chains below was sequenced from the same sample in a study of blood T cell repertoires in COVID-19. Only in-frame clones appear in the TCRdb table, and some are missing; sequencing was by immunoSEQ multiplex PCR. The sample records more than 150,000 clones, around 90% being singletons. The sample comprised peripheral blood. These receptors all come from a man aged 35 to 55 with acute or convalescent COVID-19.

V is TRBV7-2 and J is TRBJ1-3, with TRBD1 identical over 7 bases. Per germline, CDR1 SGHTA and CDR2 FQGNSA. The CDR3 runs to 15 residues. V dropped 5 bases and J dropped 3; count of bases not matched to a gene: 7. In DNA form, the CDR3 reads TGTGCCAGCAGCACATTACAGGGGTTTGGAAACACCATATATTTT. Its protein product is CASSTLQGFGNTIYF.

The CDR3 nucleotides are TGCAGCGTTGGGGCAAACTATGGCTACACCTTC. This translates into CSVGANYGYTF. This chain connects TRBV29-1 to TRBJ1-2; D not resolved. V lost 4 bases and J lost 2, with 5 bases in between. The CDR3 sequence is 11 residues long. Germline CDR1 reads SQVTM; CDR2 reads ANQGSEA.

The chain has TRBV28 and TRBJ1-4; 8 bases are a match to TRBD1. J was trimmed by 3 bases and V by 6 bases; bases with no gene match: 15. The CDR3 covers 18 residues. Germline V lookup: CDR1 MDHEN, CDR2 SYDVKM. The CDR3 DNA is TGTGCCAGCAGCCGCCCCGGGGGCAGGGGGCGTTCTAATGAAAAACTGTTTTTT. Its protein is CASSRPGGRGRSNEKLFF.

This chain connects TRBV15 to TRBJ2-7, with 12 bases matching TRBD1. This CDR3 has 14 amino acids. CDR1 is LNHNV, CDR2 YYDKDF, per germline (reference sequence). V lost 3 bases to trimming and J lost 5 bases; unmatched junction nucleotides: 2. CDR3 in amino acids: CATSSGTGGHEQYF. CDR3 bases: TGTGCCACCAGCAGTGGGACAGGGGGCCACGAGCAGTACTTC.

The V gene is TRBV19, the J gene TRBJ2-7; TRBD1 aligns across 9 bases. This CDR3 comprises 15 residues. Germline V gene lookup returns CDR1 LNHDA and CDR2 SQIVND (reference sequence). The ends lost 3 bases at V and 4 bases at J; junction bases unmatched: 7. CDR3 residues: CASSIGDRVVYEQYF. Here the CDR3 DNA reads TGTGCCAGTAGTATCGGGGACAGGGTGGTTTACGAGCAGTACTTC. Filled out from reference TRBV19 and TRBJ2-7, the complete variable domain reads DGGITQSPKYLFRKEGQNVTLSCEQNLNHDAMYWYRQDPGQGLRLIYYSQIVNDFQKGDIAEGYSVSREKKESFPLTVTSAQKNPTAFYLCASSIGDRVVYEQYFGPGTRLTVT.

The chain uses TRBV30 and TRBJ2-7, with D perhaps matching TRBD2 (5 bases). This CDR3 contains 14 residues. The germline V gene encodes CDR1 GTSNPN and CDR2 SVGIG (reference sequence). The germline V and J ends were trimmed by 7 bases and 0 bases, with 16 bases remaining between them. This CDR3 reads CAFKGGLSSYEQYF. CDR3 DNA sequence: TGTGCCTTCAAAGGAGGCCTTTCCTCCTACGAGCAGTACTTC. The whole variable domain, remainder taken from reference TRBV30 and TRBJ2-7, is SQTIHQWPATLVQPVGSPLSLECTVEGTSNPNLYWYRQAAGRGLQLLFYSVGIGQISSEVPQNLSASRPQDRQFILSSKKLLLSDSGFYLCAFKGGLSSYEQYFGPGTRLTVT.

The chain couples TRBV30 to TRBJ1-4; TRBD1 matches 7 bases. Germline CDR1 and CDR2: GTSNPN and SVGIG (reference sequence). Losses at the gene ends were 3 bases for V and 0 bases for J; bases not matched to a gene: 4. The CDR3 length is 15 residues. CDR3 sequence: CAWSRGTATNEKLFF. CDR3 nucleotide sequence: TGTGCCTGGAGCCGAGGGACAGCAACTAATGAAAAACTGTTTTTT. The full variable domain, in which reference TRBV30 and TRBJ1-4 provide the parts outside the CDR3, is SQTIHQWPATLVQPVGSPLSLECTVEGTSNPNLYWYRQAAGRGLQLLFYSVGIGQISSEVPQNLSASRPQDRQFILSSKKLLLSDSGFYLCAWSRGTATNEKLFFGSGTQLSVL.

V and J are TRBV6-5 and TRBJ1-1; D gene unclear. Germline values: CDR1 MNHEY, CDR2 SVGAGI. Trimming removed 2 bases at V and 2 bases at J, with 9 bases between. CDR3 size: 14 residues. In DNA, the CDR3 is TGTGCCAGCAGTTACATTGGGCTAAACACTGAAGCTTTCTTT. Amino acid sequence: CASSYIGLNTEAFF.

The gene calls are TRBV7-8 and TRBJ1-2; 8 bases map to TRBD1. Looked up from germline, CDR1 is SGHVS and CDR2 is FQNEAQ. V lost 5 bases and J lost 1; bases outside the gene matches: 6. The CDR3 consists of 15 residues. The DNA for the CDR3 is TGTGCCAGCAGCGACCCGGGACAGGTTAACTATGGCTACACCTTC. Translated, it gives CASSDPGQVNYGYTF.

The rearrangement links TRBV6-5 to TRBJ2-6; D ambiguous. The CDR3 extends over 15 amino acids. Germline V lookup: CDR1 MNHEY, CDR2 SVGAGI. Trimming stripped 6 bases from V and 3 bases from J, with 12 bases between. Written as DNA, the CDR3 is TGTGCCAGCAGGGAGACCGCATTTGGGGCCAACGTCCTGACTTTC. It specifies CASRETAFGANVLTF.

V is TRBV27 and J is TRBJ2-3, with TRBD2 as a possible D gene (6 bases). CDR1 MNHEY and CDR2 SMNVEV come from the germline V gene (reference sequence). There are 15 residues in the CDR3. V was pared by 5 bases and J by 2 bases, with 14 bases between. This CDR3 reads CASSRDSSTTDTQYF. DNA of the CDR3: TGTGCCAGCAGTCGGGACTCATCAACCACAGATACGCAGTATTTT.

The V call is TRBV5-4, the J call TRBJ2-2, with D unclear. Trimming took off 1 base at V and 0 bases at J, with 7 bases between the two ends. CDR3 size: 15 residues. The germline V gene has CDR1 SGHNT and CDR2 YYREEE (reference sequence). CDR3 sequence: CASSLISSNTGELFF. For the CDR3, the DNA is TGTGCCAGCAGCTTGATTAGCTCGAACACCGGGGAGCTGTTTTTT.

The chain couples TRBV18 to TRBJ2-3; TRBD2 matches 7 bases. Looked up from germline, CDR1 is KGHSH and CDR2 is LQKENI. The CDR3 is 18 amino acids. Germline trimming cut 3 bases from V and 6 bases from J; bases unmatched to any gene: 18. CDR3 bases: TGTGCCAGCTCACCCCAGAAACCGGGACTACCGAGGGAGGATACGCAGTATTTT. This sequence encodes CASSPQKPGLPREDTQYF.

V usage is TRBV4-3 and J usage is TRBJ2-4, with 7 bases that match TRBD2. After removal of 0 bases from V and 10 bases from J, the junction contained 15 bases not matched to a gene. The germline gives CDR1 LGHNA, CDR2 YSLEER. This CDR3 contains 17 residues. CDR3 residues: CASSQDHRAGMSNIQYF. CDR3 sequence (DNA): TGCGCCAGCAGCCAAGATCACCGAGCGGGGATGTCGAATATTCAGTACTTC.

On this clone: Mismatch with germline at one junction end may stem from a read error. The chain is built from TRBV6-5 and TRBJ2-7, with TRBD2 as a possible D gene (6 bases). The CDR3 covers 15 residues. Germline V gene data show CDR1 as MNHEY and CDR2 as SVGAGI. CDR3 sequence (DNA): TGTGCCAGCAGTAAGGGCGGGGCAGGGTCCTCCGAGCAGTACTTC. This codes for CASSKGGAGSSEQYF.